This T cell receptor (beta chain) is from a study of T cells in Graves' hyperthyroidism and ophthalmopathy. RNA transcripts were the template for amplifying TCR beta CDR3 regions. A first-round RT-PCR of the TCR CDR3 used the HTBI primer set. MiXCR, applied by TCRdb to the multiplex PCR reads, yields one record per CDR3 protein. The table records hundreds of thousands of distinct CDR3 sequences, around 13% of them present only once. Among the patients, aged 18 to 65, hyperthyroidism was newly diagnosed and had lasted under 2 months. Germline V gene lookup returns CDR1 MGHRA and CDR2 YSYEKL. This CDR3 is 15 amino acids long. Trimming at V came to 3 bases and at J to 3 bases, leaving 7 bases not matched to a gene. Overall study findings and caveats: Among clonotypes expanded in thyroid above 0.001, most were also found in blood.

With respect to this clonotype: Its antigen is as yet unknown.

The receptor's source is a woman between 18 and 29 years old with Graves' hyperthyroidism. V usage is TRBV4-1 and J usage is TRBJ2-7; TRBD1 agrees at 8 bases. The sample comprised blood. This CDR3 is CASSQDREWLYEQYF. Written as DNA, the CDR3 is TGCGCCAGCAGCCAGGACAGGGAGTGGCTCTACGAGCAGTACTTC.